Below are 25 T cell receptor beta chains sequenced from a single sample in a study of cytomegalovirus exposure and HLA in healthy donors. Researchers ran the PCR with 60 Vbeta and 13 Jbeta primers. The table came from immunoSEQ multiplex PCR; TCRdb's copy has only in-frame clones and leaves some out. This sample yields 150,000 to 200,000 clones, of which almost 85% are seen a single time; 4.8% belongs to the top ten. Sequencing was performed on PBMCs. These receptors were taken from a girl aged 10 to 17 in good health and CMV-seropositive.

V is TRBV7-2 and J is TRBJ1-4; perhaps TRBD1 as D (6 bases). The CDR3 extends over 18 amino acids. V lost 1 base and J lost 5, with 20 bases in between. Germline-derived CDR1 and CDR2 are SGHTA and FQGNSA. CDR3 amino acids: CASSLGVLGGQKNEKLFF. The CDR3 bases are TGTGCCAGCAGCTTAGGCGTGTTAGGCGGACAGAAAAATGAAAAACTGTTTTTT.

CDR3 in amino acids: CASSLRTGVNTEAFF. The CDR3 DNA reads TGTGCCAGCAGCTTGAGGACAGGGGTGAACACTGAAGCTTTCTTT. V and J are TRBV11-2 and TRBJ1-1; 9 bases are a match to TRBD1. Looked up from germline, CDR1 is SGHAT and CDR2 is FQNNGV. The CDR3 extends over 15 amino acids. V was pared by 3 bases and J by 0 bases, with 2 bases of the junction left unmatched.

The rearrangement uses TRBV29-1 and TRBJ1-1; TRBD1 matches at 9 bases. The CDR3 sequence is 13 residues long. Trimming cost V 6 bases and J 4 bases; bases outside gene matches: 6. Germline V gene data show CDR1 as SQVTM and CDR2 as ANQGSEA. In DNA form, the CDR3 reads TGCAGCGTGCTCGACAGGGGGGGCACTGAAGCTTTCTTT. Translated: CSVLDRGGTEAFF.

This chain uses TRBV19 with TRBJ2-2, with unresolved D. Trimming removed 3 bases from V and 5 bases from J, with 16 bases in between. Germline CDR1 and CDR2: LNHDA and SQIVND (reference sequence). The CDR3 is 16 amino acids. CDR3 sequence (DNA): TGTGCCAGTAGTATTAGGAGAATTTTAGTGACCGGGGAGCTGTTTTTT. Translated: CASSIRRILVTGELFF.

This rearrangement joins TRBV6-5 to TRBJ1-6; 12 bases are a match to TRBD1. V shed 2 bases, J shed 9 bases, and the junction held 5 bases outside the gene matches. CDR3 length equals 16 residues. In germline, CDR1 is MNHEY, CDR2 SVGAGI. CDR3 sequence reads: CASSYRDRGLGSPLHF. DNA for the CDR3: TGTGCCAGCAGTTACAGGGACAGGGGGCTCGGTTCACCCCTCCACTTT.

V gene TRBV29-1 combines with J gene TRBJ1-1, with no clear D. The CDR3 sequence is 12 residues long. V dropped 6 bases and J dropped 4 bases, with 12 bases sitting between them. Looked up from germline, CDR1 is SQVTM and CDR2 is ANQGSEA. CDR3 loop: CSVEGSGTEAFF. CDR3 in DNA: TGCAGCGTAGAGGGTTCGGGCACTGAAGCTTTCTTT.

This clone was seen just once. The chain employs TRBV5-5 and TRBJ2-1, with D possibly TRBD2 on 5 matching bases. CDR1 is SGHKS and CDR2 is YYEKEE in the germline V gene (reference sequence). The V end was cut by 0 bases, the J end by 6 bases, with 19 bases between. The CDR3 contains 17 residues. The CDR3 protein is CASSLEPTRTPGNEQFF. CDR3 DNA sequence: TGTGCCAGCAGCTTGGAACCTACTAGGACCCCCGGCAATGAGCAGTTCTTC.

The V gene is TRBV9, the J gene TRBJ1-2; 10 positions agree with TRBD1. The CDR3 runs 16 residues. The J segment lost 6 bases and the V segment lost 0 bases, leaving 8 bases of the junction unmatched. The germline V gene encodes CDR1 SGDLS and CDR2 YYNGEE. The CDR3 coding sequence is TGTGCCAGCAGCGTAGGGGACAGGGGAGTAAAGGATGGCTACACCTTC. Amino acids: CASSVGDRGVKDGYTF.

The chain carries TRBV5-5 and TRBJ1-5, with 7 bases aligning to TRBD1. The CDR3 loop spans 15 amino acids. Germline V lookup: CDR1 SGHKS, CDR2 YYEKEE (reference sequence). J was trimmed by 4 bases and V by 4 bases; bases with no gene match: 8. The chain's CDR3 is CASSRGQTENQPQHF. The CDR3 DNA reads TGTGCCAGCAGCAGGGGACAGACAGAAAATCAGCCCCAGCATTTT.

Concerning this clone itself: The limits of the CDR3 on the DNA are not certain, so only TCRdb's listed CDR3 is given. V gene TRBV6-6 combines with J gene TRBJ1-2; TRBD1 is taken as the D call from the table, unchecked against the DNA. 13 amino acids form the CDR3, both terminal residues included. CDR1 and CDR2 (germline): MNHNY, SVGAGI (reference sequence). CDR3: CASILDRGKGYTF.

J is TRBJ1-1 and V is TRBV19; no firm D call. The germline CDR1 and CDR2 sequences are LNHDA and SQIVND (reference sequence). V lost 3 bases and J lost 1, with 6 bases in between. The CDR3 length is 13 residues. CDR3 sequence: CASSMTENTEAFF. In DNA form, the CDR3 reads TGTGCCAGTAGTATGACTGAGAACACTGAAGCTTTCTTT.

The chain employs TRBV7-9 and TRBJ2-7, with D tentatively TRBD1 (5 bases). CDR1 and CDR2 from the germline V gene are SEHNR and FQNEAQ (reference sequence). This CDR3 comprises 19 residues. V was trimmed by 3 bases and J by 1 base, leaving 25 bases between them. CDR3 residues: CASSFFSSPGSGNSYEQYF. The CDR3 nucleotides read TGTGCCAGCAGCTTCTTCTCCTCTCCTGGGTCAGGGAATTCCTACGAGCAGTACTTC.

This clone was detected once. The same CDR3 can be traced to other DNA sequences in this sample. The V gene is TRBV5-4, the J gene TRBJ2-7, with 9 bases identical to TRBD1. The V segment lost 4 bases and the J segment 2 bases; nucleotides outside the gene matches: 4. Germline V gene lookup returns CDR1 SGHNT and CDR2 YYREEE (reference sequence). The CDR3 length is 14 residues. The CDR3: CASSTGQGPYEQYF. CDR3 in DNA: TGTGCCAGCAGCACAGGACAGGGGCCCTACGAGCAGTACTTC.

The chain employs TRBV11-2 and TRBJ2-7; 7 bases line up with TRBD1. The CDR3 runs to 13 residues. CDR1 is SGHAT and CDR2 is FQNNGV in the germline V gene. The junction had 7 bases not matched to a gene; V was cut back by 8 bases and J by 3 bases. The CDR3, as DNA: TGTGCCAGCGGCAGGGGGTTCCTCTACGAGCAGTACTTC. Translating gives CASGRGFLYEQYF.

The genes are TRBV10-1 and TRBJ2-2; 8 bases agree with TRBD1. Germline trimming cut 4 bases from V and 7 bases from J; bases unmatched to any gene: 5. Germline-derived CDR1 and CDR2 are WNHNN and SYGVQD (reference sequence). CDR3 length: 14 residues. CDR3 nucleotides: TGCGCCAGCAGTGGGGGACAGGACGGCGGGGAGCTGTTTTTT. Translating gives CASSGGQDGGELFF.

This clone showed up just once. The V gene is TRBV7-9, the J gene TRBJ1-1, with D perhaps TRBD1 (6 bases). With 1 base removed from V and 7 bases from J, the gap between germline ends came to 13 bases. The CDR3 runs to 14 residues. Germline values: CDR1 SEHNR, CDR2 FQNEAQ (reference sequence). CDR3 DNA: TGTGCCAGCAGCTTAGGAGGGGGTGCGGGTGAAGCTTTCTTT. Translating it yields CASSLGGGAGEAFF. The full variable domain, with the rest looked up from reference TRBV7-9 and TRBJ1-1, is DTGVSQNPRHKITKRGQNVTFRCDPISEHNRLYWYRQTLGQGPEFLTYFQNEAQLEKSRLLSDRFSAERPKGSFSTLEIQRTEQGDSAMYLCASSLGGGAGEAFFGQGTRLTVV.

The V gene is TRBV9, the J gene TRBJ1-1, with D unresolved. The CDR3 runs to 14 residues. V was trimmed by 6 bases and J by 1 base, leaving 13 bases between them. Germline-derived CDR1 and CDR2 are SGDLS and YYNGEE. CDR3 coding DNA: TGTGCCAGCACCCTAGGAGGGTCGAACACTGAAGCTTTCTTT. Amino acids: CASTLGGSNTEAFF. Looking up the rest from reference TRBV9 and TRBJ1-1 gives the full variable domain: DSGVTQTPKHLITATGQRVTLRCSPRSGDLSVYWYQQSLDQGLQFLIQYYNGEERAKGNILERFSAQQFPDLHSELNLSSLELGDSALYFCASTLGGSNTEAFFGQGTRLTVV.

This clone has only a few counts. The chain recombines TRBV25-1 with TRBJ1-4; D gene unclear. The CDR3 spans 12 residues. The germline CDR1 and CDR2 sequences are MGHDK and SYGVNS. The CDR3 nucleotides are TGTGGATCCGGGGTACGGGGTGAAAAACTGTTTTTT. As protein: CGSGVRGEKLFF.

This chain joins TRBV6-5 and TRBJ2-7, with a possible D match to TRBD1 (6 bases). Per germline, CDR1 MNHEY and CDR2 SVGAGI. CDR3 length: 13 amino acids. Trimming took 6 bases from V and 8 from J, leaving 17 bases between them. CDR3 amino acids: CASSPRAGAQQYF. CDR3 nucleotide sequence: TGTGCCAGCAGCCCACGGGCAGGGGCGCAGCAGTACTTC.

J is TRBJ1-6 and V is TRBV19, with TRBD1 identical over 7 bases. CDR1 is LNHDA, CDR2 SQIVND, per germline (reference sequence). J lost 4 bases, V lost 8 bases, and 8 bases had no gene match. This CDR3 spans 15 amino acids. The CDR3: CASCQGVTYNSPLHF. In DNA form, the CDR3 reads TGTGCCAGTTGTCAGGGGGTGACTTATAATTCACCCCTCCACTTT.

Comment on this clone: A junction boundary mismatches the germline segment, possibly from a read error. This sequence joins TRBV30 and TRBJ1-1; possibly TRBD1 for D (5 bases). The V gene's germline CDR1 is GTSNPN and CDR2 SVGIG (reference sequence). CDR3 length equals 15 residues. Here the CDR3 reads CAWSLGTLRNTEALF. The CDR3 DNA is TGTGCCTGGAGCCTAGGGACTTTAAGGAACACTGAAGCTCTCTTT.

V gene TRBV28 combines with J gene TRBJ2-3, with TRBD1 matching over 8 bases. Unmatched junction bases numbered 7, after V lost 6 bases and J lost 2 bases. This CDR3 spans 15 amino acids. Germline CDR1 is MDHEN and CDR2 is SYDVKM. The CDR3, as DNA: TGTGCCAGCAGCCTAGACAGGGGAGCCACAGATACGCAGTATTTT. Translated, it gives CASSLDRGATDTQYF.

The CDR3 nucleotides read TGTGCCAGCAGCTTAGAACCAGGGCCAACCTATGGCTACACCTTC. Its translation is CASSLEPGPTYGYTF. The chain combines TRBV7-9 with TRBJ1-2; D possibly corresponds to TRBD1 (5 bases). The length of the CDR3 is 15 residues. Germline V gene sequence: CDR1 SEHNR, CDR2 FQNEAQ (reference sequence). V was clipped by 1 base and J by 4 bases, with 13 bases between them.

The J gene is TRBJ2-1, the V gene TRBV7-3; 13 bases are a match to TRBD2. Trimming removed 4 bases from V and 10 bases from J; junction bases left unmatched: 10. Germline V lookup: CDR1 SGHTA, CDR2 FQGTGA. This CDR3 is built from 16 residues. The CDR3 sequence: CASSSAGLAGTREQFF. CDR3 coding DNA: TGTGCCAGCAGCTCAGCGGGACTAGCGGGGACGAGGGAGCAGTTCTTC.

This clone has a handful of counts. The chain carries TRBV2 and TRBJ2-1; TRBD2 is a possible D gene (5 bases). V was pared by 7 bases and J by 4 bases, with 14 bases between. The CDR3 is 14 residues long. Germline V gives CDR1 SNHLY, CDR2 FYNNEI. This chain's CDR3 is CASNYGGVYNEQFF. CDR3 in DNA: TGTGCCAGCAATTACGGAGGAGTTTACAATGAGCAGTTCTTC.